This T cell receptor (beta chain) originates from a study of PD-1 blockade in mismatch repair-deficient tumors. The study, taken as a whole, reports: After pembrolizumab, tumor-resident clones rose rapidly, then generally contracted before radiologic responses.

Data came from immunoSEQ multiplex PCR; TCRdb stores just in-frame clones and leaves some out. The table records tens of thousands of clones, about 83% of them present only once. Trimming cost V 8 bases and J 0 bases, with 12 bases left between them. CDR1 and CDR2 from the germline V gene are SGHRS and YFSETQ. The CDR3 spans 13 residues. This clone turned up a few times. The antigen remains undetermined. Material: peripheral blood, obtained 12 weeks after starting pembrolizumab. The clonotype was recovered from an adult with mismatch repair-deficient cancer. The J gene is TRBJ2-7, the V gene TRBV5-1; no definite D call. The CDR3 nucleotides are TGCGCCAGTTCCTACCGAATCTCCTACGAGCAGTACTTC. It translates to CASSYRISYEQYF.